This T cell receptor beta chain appears in the sequencing data of a study of T cell responses to AZD1222 COVID-19 vaccine. Overall study results and limits: The reported proportion of spike-specific TCRs targeting unmutated variant regions was nearly half. Two AZD1222 doses significantly raised spike-specific TCR breadth and depth over controls. A mostly white British donor set with more females was recruited, and clonal diversity was possibly underestimated. The peak T cell response came first, and repertoires were sampled only after it.

J was trimmed by 0 bases and V by 4 bases; bases with no gene match: 0. The CDR3 loop spans 14 amino acids. The germline V gene has CDR1 MRHNA and CDR2 SNTAGT. The repertoire was sequenced with immunoSEQ multiplex PCR; TCRdb's copy has only in-frame clones and lacks some. This sample has approximately 100,000 clones, with roughly 86% found just once. Turning to this clone: What it binds is not known.

This receptor was taken from an adult who received the AZD1222 COVID-19 vaccine. Sequenced here: peripheral blood, sampled 28 days after the second AZD1222 dose. The chain combines TRBV6-4 with TRBJ2-3; 8 bases agree with TRBD2. CDR3 protein: CASSASGSTDTQYF. The CDR3 DNA is TGTGCCAGCAGTGCTAGCGGGAGCACAGATACGCAGTATTTT.